Each of the 6 T cell receptor beta chains below was sequenced from the same sample in a study of blood T cell repertoires in COVID-19. Some clones are missing from TCRdb's copy, which holds only in-frame ones; the method was immunoSEQ multiplex PCR. The table lists 120,000 to 150,000 clones, approximately 88% of them singletons. Sequencing used PBMCs or T cells enriched from blood (not recorded which). The receptors come from a man in his forties with acute COVID-19.

The V and J genes are TRBV5-1 and TRBJ2-5; D perhaps matches TRBD2 (7 bases). The CDR3 has 14 residues. Trimming pared 9 bases from V and 1 base from J, leaving 16 bases between. The germline CDR1 and CDR2 sequences are SGHRS and YFSETQ. For the CDR3, the DNA is TGCGCCACCTCCTTGGGGGGGCTCCAAGAGACCCAGTACTTC. This codes for CATSLGGLQETQYF.

The V call is TRBV7-2, the J call TRBJ2-2, with D possibly being TRBD1 (6 bases). V gave up 3 bases and J gave up 5 bases, with 13 bases separating them. The CDR3 is 15 amino acids. Germline V gene sequence: CDR1 SGHTA, CDR2 FQGNSA. The CDR3: CASSLVQGRTGELFF. CDR3 nucleotide sequence: TGTGCCAGCAGCTTGGTCCAGGGGCGTACCGGGGAGCTGTTTTTT.

J is TRBJ1-1 and V is TRBV3-1 (or the pseudogene TRBV3-2), with 8 bases identical to TRBD1. With V trimmed by 10 bases and J by 4 bases, 11 bases remained unmatched. The CDR3 spans 14 residues. Germline V gene data show CDR1 as LGHDT and CDR2 as YNNKEL (reference sequence). The CDR3 DNA sequence: TGTGCCACCAGGGACAGGCTCTTTTCCACTGAAGCTTTCTTT. Encoded protein: CATRDRLFSTEAFF.

The chain carries TRBV5-4 and TRBJ2-1, with D unclear. Between the trimmed V and J ends, which lost 4 bases and 5 bases, there was a span of 4 bases. The germline V gene has CDR1 SGHNT and CDR2 YYREEE (reference sequence). The CDR3 loop spans 11 amino acids. This CDR3 is CASSLNNEQFF. As DNA, the CDR3 is TGTGCCAGCAGCCTTAACAATGAGCAGTTCTTC.

This chain links TRBV9 with TRBJ1-6, with a possible D match to TRBD1 (6 bases). V gave up 0 bases and J gave up 10 bases, with 14 bases separating them. The CDR3 is 15 residues long. Germline V lookup: CDR1 SGDLS, CDR2 YYNGEE. CDR3 in DNA: TGTGCCAGCAGCGTAGGGACAGTCCTACCCTCACCCCTCCACTTT. Amino acids: CASSVGTVLPSPLHF.

The chain couples TRBV6-5 to TRBJ2-3; the D gene is possibly TRBD2 (5 bases). The germline gives CDR1 MNHEY, CDR2 SVGAGI. This CDR3 spans 13 amino acids. CDR3 region: CASKEGSTDTQYF. DNA of the CDR3: TGTGCGTCAAAAGAGGGTAGCACAGATACGCAGTATTTT.